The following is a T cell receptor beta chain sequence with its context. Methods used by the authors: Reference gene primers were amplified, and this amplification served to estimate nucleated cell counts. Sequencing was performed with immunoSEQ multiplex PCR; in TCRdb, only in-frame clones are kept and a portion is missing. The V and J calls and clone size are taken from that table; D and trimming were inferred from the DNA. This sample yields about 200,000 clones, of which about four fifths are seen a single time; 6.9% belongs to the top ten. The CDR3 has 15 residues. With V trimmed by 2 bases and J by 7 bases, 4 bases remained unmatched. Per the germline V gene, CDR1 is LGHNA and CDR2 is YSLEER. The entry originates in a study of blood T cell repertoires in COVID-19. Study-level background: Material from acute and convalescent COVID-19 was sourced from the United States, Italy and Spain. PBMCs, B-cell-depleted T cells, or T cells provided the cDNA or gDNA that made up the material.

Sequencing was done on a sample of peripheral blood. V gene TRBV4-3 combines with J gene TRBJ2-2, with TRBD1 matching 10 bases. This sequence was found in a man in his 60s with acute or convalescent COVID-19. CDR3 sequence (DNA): TGCGCCAGCAGCCAAAGGGACAGGGGACGCGGGGAGCTGTTTTTT. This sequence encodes CASSQRDRGRGELFF.